This T cell receptor beta chain was retrieved from a study of T cells in tuberculosis. Sorting used thawed, overnight-rested PBMC stained with anti-CD3, a viability dye and GMM-loaded CD1B tetramer. C32 glucose monomycolate from Rhodococcus equi was loaded onto the CD1B tetramers. Measured with immunoSEQ multiplex PCR; TCRdb has only the in-frame clones, and not every one. This sample has 54,000 or so clones, with 81% found just once. This CDR3 contains 16 residues. V lost 3 bases to trimming and J lost 5 bases, with 17 bases between them. Per germline, CDR1 LNHDA and CDR2 SQIVND (reference sequence).

Material for sequencing was CD1b-GMM tetramer-negative cells sorted from PBMCs. This receptor was obtained from an adult woman with latent tuberculosis. The V and J genes are TRBV19 and TRBJ1-5, with D perhaps matching TRBD1 (5 bases). Written as DNA, the CDR3 is TGTGCCAGTAGTATCCAGTCGTCAGGGATGGATCAGCCCCAGCATTTT. Protein product: CASSIQSSGMDQPQHF.